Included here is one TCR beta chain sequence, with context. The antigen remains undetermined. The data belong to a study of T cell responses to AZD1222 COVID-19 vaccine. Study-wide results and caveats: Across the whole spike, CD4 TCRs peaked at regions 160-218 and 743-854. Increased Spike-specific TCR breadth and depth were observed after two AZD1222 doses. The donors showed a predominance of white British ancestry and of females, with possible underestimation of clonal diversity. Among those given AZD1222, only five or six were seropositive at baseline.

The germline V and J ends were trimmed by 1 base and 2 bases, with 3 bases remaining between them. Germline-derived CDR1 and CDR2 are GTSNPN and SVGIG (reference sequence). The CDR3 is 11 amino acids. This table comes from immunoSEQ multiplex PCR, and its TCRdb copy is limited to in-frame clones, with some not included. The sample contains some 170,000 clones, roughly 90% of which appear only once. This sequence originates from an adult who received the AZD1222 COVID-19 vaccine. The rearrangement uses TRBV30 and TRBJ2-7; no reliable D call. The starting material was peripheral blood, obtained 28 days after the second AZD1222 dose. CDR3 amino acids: CAWSGTYEQYF. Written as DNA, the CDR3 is TGTGCCTGGAGTGGGACCTACGAGCAGTACTTC.